Listed below are T cell receptor beta chains from one sample, sequenced in a study of T-cell memory formation after mild COVID-19. MiXCR was run by TCRdb on the 5' RACE reads, yielding one entry per CDR3 protein. Of around 310,000 distinct CDR3 sequences in the sample, 20% to 25% were seen once. The source material was PBMCs or a T cell subset sorted from them (not recorded which). The origin of the receptors is a man in his late teens or twenties who had mild COVID-19 (a few samples of this study predate the infection). Cell type and time point are not known. Each CDR3 is given with its conserved first and last residue. A D gene is named only where the DNA matches it firmly. A row's size may be missing; if present it is once, few, many or a size class.

J | V | size | D | DNA | CDR3
TRBJ2-2 | TRBV12-3/TRBV12-4 | few | TRBD2 | TGTGCCAGCAGTTTTATAGTAGCGGGGGGTGCCGGGGAGCTGTTTTTT | CASSFIVAGGAGELFF
TRBJ1-6 | TRBV18 | few | NA | TGTGCCAGCTCACCTGCCGGGCATAATTCACCCCTCCACTTT | CASSPAGHNSPLHF
TRBJ2-3 | TRBV29-1 | few | NA | TGCAGCGTTGATTGGGGATCTAGCACAGATACGCAGTATTTT | CSVDWGSSTDTQYF
TRBJ1-1 | TRBV5-1 | few | NA | TGCGCCAGCAGCTGGCGGGGGACCAGGTACACTGAAGCTTTCTTT | CASSWRGTRYTEAFF
TRBJ2-2 | TRBV5-1 | few | NA | TGCGCCAGCAGCTTCACCCGGGCCTCGAGTGGGGAGCTGTTTTTT | CASSFTRASSGELFF
TRBJ1-3 | TRBV6-6 | NA | NA | TGTGCCAGCAGTTACTCGATAACTCCTCGGCTCTCTGGAAACACCATATATTTT | CASSYSITPRLSGNTIYF
TRBJ1-2 | TRBV6-2/TRBV6-3 | NA | NA | TGTGCCAGCAGTTATTTTCGAGTCTGGACAAAAACCTTC | CASSYFRVWTKTF
TRBJ1-2 | TRBV5-1 | few | NA | TGCGCCAGCAGCCCCTTGGACAGAAATTCCCACACCTTC | CASSPLDRNSHTF
TRBJ1-5 | TRBV5-1 | many | TRBD1 | TGCGCCAGCAGCACCGGGACAGGTTCGAATCAGCCCCAGCATTTT | CASSTGTGSNQPQHF
TRBJ2-2 | TRBV2 | NA | NA | TGTGCCAGCAGAGGGGCTTGGACCGGGGAGCTGTTTTTT | CASRGAWTGELFF
TRBJ2-7 | TRBV6-1 | NA | NA | TGTGCCAGCAGTGAAACCAGGGGGCAGTACTTC | CASSETRGQYF
TRBJ1-6 | TRBV20-1 | NA | TRBD1 | TGCAGTGCCTCCAGGGACAGGGCCAATTCACCCCTCCACTTT | CSASRDRANSPLHF
TRBJ2-1 | TRBV7-3 | NA | TRBD2 | TGTGCCAGCAGCTCGACTAGCGGGTACAATGAGCAGTTCTTC | CASSSTSGYNEQFF
TRBJ2-5 | TRBV6-5 | NA | NA | TGTGCCAGCAGTTACGGGCCCGCGGGGGAGACCCAGTACTTC | CASSYGPAGETQYF
TRBJ2-1 | TRBV24-1 | NA | NA | TGTGCCACCAGTGATTTGGCAGGTAGCTCCTACAATGAGCAGTTCTTC | CATSDLAGSSYNEQFF
TRBJ2-3 | TRBV20-1 | NA | TRBD2 | TGCAGTGTCGCGGGGGGTGTCACAGATACGCAGTATTTT | CSVAGGVTDTQYF
TRBJ2-5 | TRBV3-1 | NA | NA | TGTGCCAGCAGCCAAGGGGTCGAGGGGACCCAGTACTTC | CASSQGVEGTQYF
TRBJ2-4 | TRBV5-1 | NA | NA | TGCGCCAGCCGTCTTGGCGGCGAAAACATTCAGTACTTC | CASRLGGENIQYF
TRBJ2-1 | TRBV5-1 | many | NA | TGCGCCAGCAGCTTGATGGGGGGCTGGAACAATGAGCAGTTCTTC | CASSLMGGWNNEQFF
TRBJ2-5 | TRBV15 | NA | TRBD2 | TGTGCCACCAGCAGGGGGCGACGGGGGGGTCTGGAGACCCAGTACTTC | CATSRGRRGGLETQYF
TRBJ2-3 | TRBV5-4 | NA | NA | TGTGCCAGCACGAGGGGGGGACCTAGCACAGATACGCAGTATTTT | CASTRGGPSTDTQYF
TRBJ2-7 | TRBV7-2 | NA | TRBD2 | TGTGCCAGCAGCTTATTTCTAGCGGGGGGGTCCTACGAGCAGTACTTC | CASSLFLAGGSYEQYF
TRBJ2-5 | TRBV7-2 | few | NA | TGTGCCAGCAGCTTAAATAGCCCAGAGACCCAGTACTTC | CASSLNSPETQYF
TRBJ2-1 | TRBV7-6 | NA | TRBD2 | TGTGCCAGCAGCTTATTGTTAGCGGGGGGGCGGAGTGAGCAGTTCTTC | CASSLLLAGGRSEQFF
TRBJ1-1 | TRBV7-9 | NA | NA | TGTGCCAGCAGCTTACTCGATACCACTGAAGCTTTCTTT | CASSLLDTTEAFF
TRBJ2-6 | TRBV5-1 | once | TRBD2 | TGCGCCAGCAGCCGGGAGGGTTCAGGGGCCAACGTCCTGACTTTC | CASSREGSGANVLTF
TRBJ1-2 | TRBV20-1 | few | NA | TGCAGTGCTAGCGAGGCAAGCTCGGGTCAAAACTATGGCTACACCTTC | CSASEASSGQNYGYTF
TRBJ1-5 | TRBV7-2 | few | NA | TGTGCCAGCAGCCAGCAGGCAGATAGCAATCAGCCCCAGCATTTT | CASSQQADSNQPQHF
TRBJ2-6 | TRBV4-3 | many | NA | TGCGCCAGCAGCCAAGATTGGTTGCTGGGCTCTGGGGCCAACGTCCTGACTTTC | CASSQDWLLGSGANVLTF
TRBJ1-2 | TRBV10-3 | NA | TRBD1 | TGTGCCATCAGTGGGGAACAGGGGTATGGCTACACCTTC | CAISGEQGYGYTF
TRBJ1-3 | TRBV7-3 | few | NA | TGTGCCAGCAGCTTACGCTCGGGACCTGGAAACACCATATATTTT | CASSLRSGPGNTIYF
TRBJ2-4 | TRBV15 | NA | NA | TGTGCCACCAGCAGAGATGATTACACGGACCAAGACATTCAGTACTTC | CATSRDDYTDQDIQYF
TRBJ2-3 | TRBV20-1 | NA | NA | TGCAGTGCTCCTACTAGACAGGCACTCACAGATACGCAGTATTTT | CSAPTRQALTDTQYF
TRBJ2-3 | TRBV18 | few | TRBD2 | TGTGCCAGCTCACAAATAGCGGGGACCCTCACAGATACGCAGTATTTT | CASSQIAGTLTDTQYF
TRBJ2-7 | TRBV30 | NA | NA | TGTGCCTGGAGTCCCAGCTCCTACGAGCAGTACTTC | CAWSPSSYEQYF
TRBJ1-4 | TRBV30 | NA | TRBD1 | TGTGCCTGCAACAGGGGATCGAATGAAAAACTGTTTTTT | CACNRGSNEKLFF
TRBJ2-3 | TRBV3-1 | many | TRBD1 | TGTGCCAGCAGCCGCCTGGGGACAGCCAGCTCAGATACGCAGTATTTT | CASSRLGTASSDTQYF
TRBJ2-3 | TRBV20-1 | NA | TRBD2 | TGCAGTGCCCTAGGACTAGGAGTCAGTCCGAGCACAGATACGCAGTATTTT | CSALGLGVSPSTDTQYF
TRBJ2-1 | TRBV7-6 | many | NA | TGTGCCAGCAGCTCGGCGATTAGCTCCTACAATGAGCAGTTCTTC | CASSSAISSYNEQFF
TRBJ2-3 | TRBV11-2 | NA | TRBD1 | TGTGCCAGCAGCCGGAACCGGGACAGGAGCACAGATACGCAGTATTTT | CASSRNRDRSTDTQYF
TRBJ2-3 | TRBV5-1 | many | TRBD1 | TGCGCCAGCAAAGGACAGGGCAGCACAGATACGCAGTATTTT | CASKGQGSTDTQYF
TRBJ2-2 | TRBV15 | NA | NA | TGTGCCACCAGCAGAGATCTAACTGCGACTCGCCTGGCCGGGGAGCTGTTTTTT | CATSRDLTATRLAGELFF
TRBJ2-1 | TRBV5-1 | NA | NA | TGCGCCAGCGCGGATCGGGGGACGTACAATGAGCAGTTCTTC | CASADRGTYNEQFF
TRBJ2-3 | TRBV7-9 | NA | TRBD2 | TGTGCCAGCAGCTTACCGACTAGCGGGGTCGGAGATACGCAGTATTTT | CASSLPTSGVGDTQYF
TRBJ2-1 | TRBV7-2 | many | TRBD1 | TGTGCCAGCAGCACTCAATCCGGGACAGGGATCCGCAATGAGCAGTTCTTC | CASSTQSGTGIRNEQFF
TRBJ2-7 | TRBV4-3 | few | NA | TGCGCCAGCAGCCAGCGGGGCAGGACAACCTACGAGCAGTACTTC | CASSQRGRTTYEQYF
TRBJ1-2 | TRBV10-3 | few | TRBD1 | TGTGCCATCACCAGGACAGGCGAGGGTGGCTACACCTTC | CAITRTGEGGYTF
TRBJ2-1 | TRBV6-2/TRBV6-3 | NA | TRBD2 | TGTGCCAGCAGTTACACGGAACTAGCGGGGGGGTACAATGAGCAGTTCTTC | CASSYTELAGGYNEQFF
TRBJ2-1 | TRBV20-1 | few | TRBD1 | TGCAGTGCTAGAGCCGTATCTCCCCGGGACAGGAGCTCCTACAATGAGCAGTTCTTC | CSARAVSPRDRSSYNEQFF
TRBJ1-1 | TRBV5-1 | few | NA | TGCGCCAGCAGCCTAGAAGGGGGAGGGCTCGGCGGAGCTTTCTTT | CASSLEGGGLGGAFF
TRBJ2-1 | TRBV7-3 | NA | TRBD2 | TGTGCCAGCAGCCCCGGGACTAGCGTCAGGCAGTTCTTC | CASSPGTSVRQFF
TRBJ2-7 | TRBV4-1 | few | NA | TGCGCCAGCAGCCACACCGCGGGACTGAACTCCTACGAGCAGTACTTC | CASSHTAGLNSYEQYF
TRBJ2-3 | TRBV7-3 | few | NA | TGTGCCAGCAGCTTAACAGGGGCTGGGGATACGCAGTATTTT | CASSLTGAGDTQYF